This TCR beta chain was profiled in a study of blood T cell repertoires in COVID-19. In the study overall: Italy, Spain and the United States were the sources of the convalescent and acute COVID-19 samples. In each case, the material was cDNA or gDNA derived from T cells, B-cell-depleted T cells, or PBMCs.

Between the trimmed V and J ends, which lost 5 bases and 4 bases, there was a span of 17 bases. CDR3 length: 15 amino acids. Germline CDR1 and CDR2: PRHDT and FYEKMQ (reference sequence). The table lists this clone with a few counts. Original analysis: Amplified reference gene primers provided the basis for estimating nucleated cell counts. The assay was immunoSEQ multiplex PCR, and TCRdb's table has in-frame clones only and misses some. For V, J and clone size, that table is used; D and trimming come from the DNA. The table lists about 260,000 clones, 85% of them singletons. Sequenced material: peripheral blood. The chain couples TRBV13 to TRBJ1-2; tentatively, D is TRBD1 (5 bases). The sequence was collected from a human donor in a cohort sampled during active COVID-19. CDR3 sequence: CASSVGEMGGYGYTF. DNA for the CDR3: TGTGCCAGCAGCGTTGGGGAAATGGGGGGCTATGGCTACACCTTC.